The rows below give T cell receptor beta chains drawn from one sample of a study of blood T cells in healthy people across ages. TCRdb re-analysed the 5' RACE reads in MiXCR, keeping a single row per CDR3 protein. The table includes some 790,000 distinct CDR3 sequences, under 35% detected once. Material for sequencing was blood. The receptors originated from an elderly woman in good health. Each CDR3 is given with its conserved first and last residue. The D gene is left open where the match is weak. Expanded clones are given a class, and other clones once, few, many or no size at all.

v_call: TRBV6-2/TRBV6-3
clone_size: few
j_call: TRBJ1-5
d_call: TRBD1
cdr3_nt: TGTGCCAGCAGAGGGGTTTCGGCTGCGGACAGGAAGCATTTT
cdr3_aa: CASRGVSAADRKHF

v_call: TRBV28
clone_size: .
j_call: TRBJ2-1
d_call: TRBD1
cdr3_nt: TGTGCCAGCAGTCCGGGACAGGGGGGACCTGAAGAGCAGTTCTTC
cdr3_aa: CASSPGQGGPEEQFF

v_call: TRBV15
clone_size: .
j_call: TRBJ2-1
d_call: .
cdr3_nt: TGTGCCACCAGCAGAGATAATAGCAGGGGAGAGACCCAGTTCTTC
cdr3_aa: CATSRDNSRGETQFF

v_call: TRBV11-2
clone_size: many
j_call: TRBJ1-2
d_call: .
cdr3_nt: TGTGCCAGCCAGGATGGCTACACCTTC
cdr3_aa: CASQDGYTF

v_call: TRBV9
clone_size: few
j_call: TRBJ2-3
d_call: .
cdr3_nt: TGTGCCAGCAGCGTAGCTCCAGGGGGGTTCCCTAGCACAGATACGCAGTATTTT
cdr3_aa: CASSVAPGGFPSTDTQYF

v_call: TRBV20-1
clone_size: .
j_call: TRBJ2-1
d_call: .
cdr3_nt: TGCAGTGCTGCCCCTGGAGGCAGGGCTTTCGACAATGAGCAGTTCTTC
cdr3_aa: CSAAPGGRAFDNEQFF

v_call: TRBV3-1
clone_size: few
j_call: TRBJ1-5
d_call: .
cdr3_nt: TGTGCCAGCAGCCAAGGTCTCCTTAGCAATCAGCCCCAGCATTTT
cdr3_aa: CASSQGLLSNQPQHF

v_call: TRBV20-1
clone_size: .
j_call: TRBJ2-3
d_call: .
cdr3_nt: TGCAGTGCTAGTTCCCGCAGGTACACAGATACGCAGTATTTT
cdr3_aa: CSASSRRYTDTQYF

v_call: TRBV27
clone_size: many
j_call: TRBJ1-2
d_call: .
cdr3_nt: TGTGCCAGCAGTCCCTTTAAGGGGGACTACACCTTC
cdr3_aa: CASSPFKGDYTF

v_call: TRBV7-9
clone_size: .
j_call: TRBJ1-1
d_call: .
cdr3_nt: TGTGCCAGCTGCGGGGGCCGGGGCTATACTGAAGCTTTCTTT
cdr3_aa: CASCGGRGYTEAFF

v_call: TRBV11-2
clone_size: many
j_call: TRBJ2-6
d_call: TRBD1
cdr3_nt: TGTGCCAGCAGCTTAGGGACAGGGCCCCAGGGGGCCAACGTCCTGACTTTC
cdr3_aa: CASSLGTGPQGANVLTF

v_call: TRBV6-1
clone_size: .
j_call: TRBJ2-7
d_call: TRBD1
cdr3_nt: TGTGCCAGCGGTGAAGTGGGACAGGGGATGATGTACTTC
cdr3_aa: CASGEVGQGMMYF

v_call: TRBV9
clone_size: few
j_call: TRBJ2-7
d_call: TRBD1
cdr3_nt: TGTGCCAGCAGCGTAGTCGGACAGGGCGGCGACGAGCAGTACTTC
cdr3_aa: CASSVVGQGGDEQYF

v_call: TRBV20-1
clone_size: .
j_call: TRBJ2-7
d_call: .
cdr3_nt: TGCAGTGCTAGCGGGAACGACAATGAGCAGTACTTC
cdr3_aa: CSASGNDNEQYF

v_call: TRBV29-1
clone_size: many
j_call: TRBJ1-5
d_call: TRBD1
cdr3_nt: TGCAGCGTTTCCGAGGGGGCAGGGAATCAGCCCCAGCATTTT
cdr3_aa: CSVSEGAGNQPQHF

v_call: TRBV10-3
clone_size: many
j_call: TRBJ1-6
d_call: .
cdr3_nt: TGTGCCATCAGTGAGGCATTGGAGAATTCACCCCTCCACTTT
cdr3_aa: CAISEALENSPLHF

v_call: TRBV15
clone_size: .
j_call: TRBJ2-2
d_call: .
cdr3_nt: TGTGCCACCAGCAGAGCAACAGATTACACCGGGGAGCTGTTTTTT
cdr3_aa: CATSRATDYTGELFF

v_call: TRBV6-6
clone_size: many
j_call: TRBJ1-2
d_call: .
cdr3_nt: TGTGCCAGCAGTTACTCGGAAAACTCCTATGGCTACACCTTC
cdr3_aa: CASSYSENSYGYTF

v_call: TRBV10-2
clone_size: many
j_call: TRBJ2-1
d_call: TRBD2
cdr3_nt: TGCGCCAGCACCCGTAGCGGGGGTAATGAGCAGTTCTTC
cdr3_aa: CASTRSGGNEQFF

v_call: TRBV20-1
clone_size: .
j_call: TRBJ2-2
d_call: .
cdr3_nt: TGCAGTGCTAGCTGGGCCCCCGAGAACCCCGGGGAGCTGTTTTTT
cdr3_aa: CSASWAPENPGELFF

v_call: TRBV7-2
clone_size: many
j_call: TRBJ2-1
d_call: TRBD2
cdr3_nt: TGTGCCAGCACCTTGGGACTAGCGGGGCGCAATGAGCAGTTCTTC
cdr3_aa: CASTLGLAGRNEQFF

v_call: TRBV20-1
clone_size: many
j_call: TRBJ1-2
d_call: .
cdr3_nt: TGCAGTGCTATTTCGGGACATATGAACTATGGCTACACCTTC
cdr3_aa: CSAISGHMNYGYTF

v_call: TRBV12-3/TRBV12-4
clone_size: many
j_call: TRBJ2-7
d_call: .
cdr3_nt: TGTGCCAGCAGTTTAAACGGCAGGTACGAGCAGTACTTC
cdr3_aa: CASSLNGRYEQYF

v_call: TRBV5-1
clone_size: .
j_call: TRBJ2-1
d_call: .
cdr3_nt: TGCGTCAGCAGCTTACCTCTGGGTGGGGGGCCCAATGAGCAGTTCTTC
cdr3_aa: CVSSLPLGGGPNEQFF

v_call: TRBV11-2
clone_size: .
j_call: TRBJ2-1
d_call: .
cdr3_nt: TGTGCCAGCAGCCCTCTCATGAGCTCCTACAATGAGCAGTTCTTC
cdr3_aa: CASSPLMSSYNEQFF

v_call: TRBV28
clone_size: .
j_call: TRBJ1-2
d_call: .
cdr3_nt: TGTGCCAGCAGTCTAACAGGGTGCAGTAACTATGGCTACACCTTC
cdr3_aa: CASSLTGCSNYGYTF

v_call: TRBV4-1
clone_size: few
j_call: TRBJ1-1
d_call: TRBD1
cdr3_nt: TGCGCCAGCAGCCTTATGACAGGGGGGGAAATGAACACTGAAGCTTTCTTT
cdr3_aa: CASSLMTGGEMNTEAFF

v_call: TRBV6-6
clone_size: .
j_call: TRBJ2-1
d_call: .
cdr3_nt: TGTGCCAGCAGTCTACAGGACTCCTACGAGCAGTTCTTC
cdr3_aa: CASSLQDSYEQFF

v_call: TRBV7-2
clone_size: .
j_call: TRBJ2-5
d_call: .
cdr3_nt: TGTGCCAGCAGACCCCAGGGACAAGAGACCCAGTACTTC
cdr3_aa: CASRPQGQETQYF

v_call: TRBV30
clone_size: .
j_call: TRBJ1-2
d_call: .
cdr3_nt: TGTGCCTGGAGAACGGGGAATGGCTACACCTTC
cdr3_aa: CAWRTGNGYTF

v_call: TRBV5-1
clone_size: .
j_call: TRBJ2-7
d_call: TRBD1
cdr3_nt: TGCGCCAGCAGCCCAGGAGGGACAGGGTCCCGTTGCTACGAGCAGTACTTC
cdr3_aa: CASSPGGTGSRCYEQYF

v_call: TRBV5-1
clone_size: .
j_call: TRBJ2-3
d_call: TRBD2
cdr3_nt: TGCGCCAGCAGCTTCGGAGCGGGGGGTCTAACAGATACGCAGTATTTT
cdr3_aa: CASSFGAGGLTDTQYF

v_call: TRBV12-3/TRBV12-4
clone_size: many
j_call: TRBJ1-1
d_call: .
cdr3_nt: TGTGCCAGCAGTTCGTACACTGAAGCTTTCTTT
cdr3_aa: CASSSYTEAFF

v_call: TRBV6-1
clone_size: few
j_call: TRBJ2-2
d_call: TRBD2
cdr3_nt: TGTGCCAGCAGGGGGACTAGCGGGGGGGCGTTGGACACCGGGGAGCTGTTTTTT
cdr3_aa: CASRGTSGGALDTGELFF

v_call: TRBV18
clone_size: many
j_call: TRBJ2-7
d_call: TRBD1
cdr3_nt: TGTGCCAGCTCACCATATAGGACAGGGGTATCCTACGAGCAGTACTTC
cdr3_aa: CASSPYRTGVSYEQYF

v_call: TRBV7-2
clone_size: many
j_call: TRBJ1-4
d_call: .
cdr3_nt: TGTGCCAGCAGCACGGATCTAAGGGAAAAACTGTTTTTT
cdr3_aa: CASSTDLREKLFF

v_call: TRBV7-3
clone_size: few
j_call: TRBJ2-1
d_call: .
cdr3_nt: TGTGCCAGCAGCCGAGACAGTTTAGAAAGGAATGAGCAGTTCTTC
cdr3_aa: CASSRDSLERNEQFF

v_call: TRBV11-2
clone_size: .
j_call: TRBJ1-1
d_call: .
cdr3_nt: TGTGCCAGCAGCTTAGGGTCAGTACGGGGGACACGAATGAACACTGAAGCTTTCTTT
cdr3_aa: CASSLGSVRGTRMNTEAFF

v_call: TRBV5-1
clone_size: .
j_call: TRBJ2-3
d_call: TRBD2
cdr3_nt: TGCGCCAGCAGCTTGGTACTAGCGGGGGGTATAGATACGCAGTATTTT
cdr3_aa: CASSLVLAGGIDTQYF

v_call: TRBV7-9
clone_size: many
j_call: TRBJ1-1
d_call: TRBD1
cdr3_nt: TGTGCCAGCAGCCAAGGACAGGGGGCGAGGTTGGACACTGAAGCTTTCTTT
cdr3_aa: CASSQGQGARLDTEAFF

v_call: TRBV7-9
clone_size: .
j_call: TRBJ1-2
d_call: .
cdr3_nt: TGTGCCAGCAGCCCTTCGGCAGGTCGGGGCCTTTATGGCTACACCTTC
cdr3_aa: CASSPSAGRGLYGYTF

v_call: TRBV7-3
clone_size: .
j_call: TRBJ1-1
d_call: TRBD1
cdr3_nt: TGTGCCAGCAGCCCTACAGGGGAGAAGAACACTGAAGCTTTCTTT
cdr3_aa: CASSPTGEKNTEAFF

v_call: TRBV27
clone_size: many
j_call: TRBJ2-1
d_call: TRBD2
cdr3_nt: TGTGCCAGCAGTCTACGCCGGACTAGCGGGGGGGAATACAATGAGCAGTTCTTC
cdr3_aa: CASSLRRTSGGEYNEQFF

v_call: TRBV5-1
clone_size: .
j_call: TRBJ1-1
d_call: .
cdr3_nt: TGCGCCAGCAGCCAAATCCCTGGACGGGGCACTGAAGCTTTCTTT
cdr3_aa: CASSQIPGRGTEAFF

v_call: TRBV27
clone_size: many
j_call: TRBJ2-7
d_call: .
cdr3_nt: TGTGCCAGCAGGCGAACAGGGATACACGAGCAGTACTTC
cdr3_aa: CASRRTGIHEQYF

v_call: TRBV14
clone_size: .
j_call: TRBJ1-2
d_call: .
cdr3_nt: TGTGCCAGCAGCCAATATATGAGGGGCCCGAATGGCTACACCTTC
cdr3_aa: CASSQYMRGPNGYTF

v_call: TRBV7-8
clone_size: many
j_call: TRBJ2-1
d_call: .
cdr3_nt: TGTGCCAGCAGCTCCCGGGTCGCGGGAAGCTCCTACAATGAGCAGTTCTTC
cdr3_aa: CASSSRVAGSSYNEQFF

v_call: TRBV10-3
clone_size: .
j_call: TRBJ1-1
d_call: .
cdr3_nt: TGTGCCATCAGTGAGAGGTTAGGCACTGAAGCTTTCTTT
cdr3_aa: CAISERLGTEAFF

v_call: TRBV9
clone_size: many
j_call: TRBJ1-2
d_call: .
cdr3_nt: TGTGCCAGCAGCTCAACACGCGTTAGTGGCTACACCTTC
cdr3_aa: CASSSTRVSGYTF